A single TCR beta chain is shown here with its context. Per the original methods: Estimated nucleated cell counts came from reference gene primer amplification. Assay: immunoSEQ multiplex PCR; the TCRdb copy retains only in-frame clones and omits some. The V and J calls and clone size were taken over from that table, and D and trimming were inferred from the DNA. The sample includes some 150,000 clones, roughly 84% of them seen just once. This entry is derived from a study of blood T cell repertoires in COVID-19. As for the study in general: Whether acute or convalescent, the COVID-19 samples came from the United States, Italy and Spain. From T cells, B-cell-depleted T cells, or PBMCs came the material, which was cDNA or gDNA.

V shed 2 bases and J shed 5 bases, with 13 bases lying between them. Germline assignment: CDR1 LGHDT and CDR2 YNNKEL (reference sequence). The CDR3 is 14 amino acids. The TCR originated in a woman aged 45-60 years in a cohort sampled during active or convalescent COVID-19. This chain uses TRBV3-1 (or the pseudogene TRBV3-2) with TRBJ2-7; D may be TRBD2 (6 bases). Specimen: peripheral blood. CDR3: CASSQIRGINEQYF. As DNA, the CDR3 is TGTGCCAGCAGCCAAATCCGGGGGATCAACGAGCAGTACTTC.